This T cell receptor (beta chain) was captured by sequencing in a study of OX40 agonist ivuxolimab in advanced cancers. The germline V and J ends were trimmed by 3 bases and 0 bases, with 4 bases remaining between them. Germline CDR1 LGHNA, CDR2 YNFKEQ. The CDR3 is 13 amino acids. Sequencing used immunoSEQ multiplex PCR; TCRdb keeps in-frame clones, though not all of them. This table holds 48,000 or so clones, nearly 85% found once. The specimen was CD4+ or CD8+ T cells sorted from blood, collected in a trial of the OX40 agonist ivuxolimab. The TCR was taken from an adult with an advanced solid tumor such as melanoma, head and neck, liver or kidney cancer. The V gene is TRBV4-2, the J gene TRBJ2-3; no definite D call. This chain's CDR3 is CASSHLSTDTQYF. The DNA for the CDR3 is TGTGCCAGCAGCCACCTCAGCACAGATACGCAGTATTTT.